This T cell receptor beta chain was captured in a study of blood T cell repertoires in COVID-19. The overall study: There were acute and convalescent COVID-19 samples, and they came from the United States, Italy and Spain. From T cells, B-cell-depleted T cells, or PBMCs came the material, which was cDNA or gDNA.

In the study's own analysis: Counts of nucleated cells, estimated from reference gene primer amplification, were obtained. Libraries were prepared by immunoSEQ multiplex PCR; TCRdb keeps only in-frame clonotypes and omits some of them. The V and J calls and clone size were taken over from that table, and D and trimming were inferred from the DNA. The sample lists about 78,000 clones, roughly nine tenths occurring once. Germline-derived CDR1 and CDR2 are SNHLY and FYNNEI. V lost 2 bases and J 0 bases, leaving 2 bases between the germline ends. This CDR3 has 13 residues. Material for sequencing was peripheral blood. The rearrangement links TRBV2 to TRBJ2-4; D remains ambiguous. This clonotype was obtained from a man aged 45 to 65 with active or convalescent COVID-19. CDR3 protein: CASSELAKNIQYF. Written as DNA, the CDR3 is TGTGCCAGCAGTGAACTAGCCAAAAACATTCAGTACTTC. The complete variable domain, with remaining parts taken from reference TRBV2 and TRBJ2-4, reads EPEVTQTPSHQVTQMGQEVILRCVPISNHLYFYWYRQILGQKVEFLVSFYNNEISEKSEIFDDQFSVERPDGSNFTLKIRSTKLEDSAMYFCASSELAKNIQYFGAGTRLSVL.